The 9 T cell receptor beta chains reported below all come from one sample, sequenced in a study of T cells in Graves' hyperthyroidism and ophthalmopathy. From RNA transcripts, TCR beta CDR3 regions were amplified. Initially, a first-round RT-PCR of the TCR CDR3 employed the HTBI primer set. TCRdb reprocessed the multiplex PCR reads with MiXCR, giving one entry per CDR3 protein. The sample lists around 580,000 distinct CDR3 sequences, over 15% occurring once. Source material: blood. Receptor source: a woman younger than 35 with Graves' hyperthyroidism.

This clonotype was counted ten times or more. The V gene is TRBV7-2, the J gene TRBJ2-5; D gene ambiguous. The V and J ends lost 7 bases and 6 bases respectively, with 18 bases between them. In germline, CDR1 is SGHTA, CDR2 FQGNSA. The CDR3 is 14 residues long. The CDR3 reads CASTPLRAGQTQYF. For the CDR3, the DNA is TGTGCCAGCACCCCTCTTAGGGCCGGTCAGACCCAGTACTTC. Full variable domain (rest looked up from reference TRBV7-2 and TRBJ2-5): GAGVSQSPSNKVTEKGKDVELRCDPISGHTALYWYRQSLGQGLEFLIYFQGNSAPDKSGLPSDRFSAERTGGSVSTLTIQRTQQEDSAVYLCASTPLRAGQTQYFGPGTRLLVL.

This clonotype was recorded a few times. The chain has TRBV5-7 and TRBJ2-1; D may be TRBD1 (6 bases). TRBV5-7 is an ORF, and what it does is uncertain. V was pared by 4 bases and J by 5 bases, with 16 bases between. The CDR3 runs to 15 residues. CDR3 loop: CASSPRWGQHNEQFF. CDR3 DNA sequence: TGTGCCAGCAGCCCACGTTGGGGACAACACAATGAGCAGTTCTTC.

This clonotype has only a few counts. At one boundary the junction diverges from the germline segment, which might be a read error. This sequence joins TRBV7-7 and TRBJ2-2; TRBD1 or TRBD2 may be the D gene (5 bases each). Germline loops: CDR1 SSHAT, CDR2 FNYEAQ (reference sequence). The CDR3 length is 15 residues. The CDR3 is CASSLGESGTRELFF. DNA of the CDR3: TGTGCTAGCAGCTTGGGGGAATCTGGTACTCGGGAGCTGTTTTTT.

Ten or more counts support this clonotype. CDR3 in DNA: TGCAGCGTTGAAGTTTCCGGCCTTGGCTATGAAGCTTTCTTT. Translating gives CSVEVSGLGYEAFF. The chain links TRBV29-1 to TRBJ1-1; D is unresolved. This CDR3 region has 14 residues. Trimming took off 1 base at V and 7 bases at J, with 16 bases between the two ends. Germline V CDR1 and CDR2: SQVTM, ANQGSEA. The variable domain in full, completed from reference TRBV29-1 and TRBJ1-1, reads SAVISQKPSRDICQRGTSLTIQCQVDSQVTMMFWYRQQPGQSLTLIATANQGSEATYESGFVIDKFPISRPNLTFSTLTVSNMSPEDSSIYLCSVEVSGLGYEAFFGQGTRLTVV.

This clonotype was seen a few times. The chain combines TRBV7-2 with TRBJ2-4, with D maybe TRBD2 (6 bases). The V gene's germline CDR1 is SGHTA and CDR2 FQGNSA. This CDR3 spans 17 amino acids. Deletions cut 5 bases from V and 3 bases from J, with 20 bases between. CDR3 residues: CASSPRPAGTFKNIQYF. In nucleotides, the CDR3 is TGTGCCAGCAGCCCCCGACCAGCCGGGACTTTCAAAAACATTCAGTACTTC. The whole variable domain, filled in from reference TRBV7-2 and TRBJ2-4, reads GAGVSQSPSNKVTEKGKDVELRCDPISGHTALYWYRQSLGQGLEFLIYFQGNSAPDKSGLPSDRFSAERTGGSVSTLTIQRTQQEDSAVYLCASSPRPAGTFKNIQYFGAGTRLSVL.

This clonotype occurred a few times. The chain carries TRBV12-5 and TRBJ1-6; a possible D gene is TRBD1 (5 bases). Looked up from germline, CDR1 is LGHNT and CDR2 is FRNRAP. The V end was cut by 5 bases, the J end by 8 bases, with 28 bases between. The CDR3 sequence is 19 residues long. Here the CDR3 reads CASGTCVGSGALCDSPLHF. For the CDR3, the DNA is TGTGCTAGTGGTACCTGCGTGGGAAGCGGGGCCTTATGTGATTCACCCCTCCACTTT.

This clonotype showed up many times. The chain links TRBV27 to TRBJ2-1; 10 bases match TRBD1. The V gene end was trimmed by 5 bases and the J gene end by 8 bases; junction bases not matched to a gene: 9. The germline V gene has CDR1 MNHEY and CDR2 SMNVEV (reference sequence). The CDR3 covers 15 residues. CDR3 DNA: TGTGCCAGCAGTACTCGGACAGGGGGTGGACATGAGCAGTTCTTC. This encodes CASSTRTGGGHEQFF.

This clonotype was seen many times. This chain links TRBV28 with TRBJ2-7; 8 bases line up with TRBD2. V was pared by 8 bases and J by 0 bases, with 6 bases of the junction left unmatched. This CDR3 has 14 amino acids. CDR1 and CDR2 from the germline V gene are MDHEN and SYDVKM. CDR3 sequence: CASLGREGSYEQYF. Written as DNA, the CDR3 is TGTGCCAGCTTGGGACGGGAGGGCTCCTACGAGCAGTACTTC.

Comment on this clonotype: A read error may explain this, as a much larger clone is one base away. V gene TRBV12-3 or TRBV12-4 combines with J gene TRBJ2-3, with a tentative D call TRBD2 (5 bases). The length of the CDR3 is 15 residues. V lost 7 bases and J 0 bases, leaving 14 bases between the germline ends. The CDR3, as DNA: TGTGCCAGCATTGGCGGGTTTACAAGCACAGATACGCAGTATTTT. Amino acid sequence: CASIGGFTSTDTQYF.